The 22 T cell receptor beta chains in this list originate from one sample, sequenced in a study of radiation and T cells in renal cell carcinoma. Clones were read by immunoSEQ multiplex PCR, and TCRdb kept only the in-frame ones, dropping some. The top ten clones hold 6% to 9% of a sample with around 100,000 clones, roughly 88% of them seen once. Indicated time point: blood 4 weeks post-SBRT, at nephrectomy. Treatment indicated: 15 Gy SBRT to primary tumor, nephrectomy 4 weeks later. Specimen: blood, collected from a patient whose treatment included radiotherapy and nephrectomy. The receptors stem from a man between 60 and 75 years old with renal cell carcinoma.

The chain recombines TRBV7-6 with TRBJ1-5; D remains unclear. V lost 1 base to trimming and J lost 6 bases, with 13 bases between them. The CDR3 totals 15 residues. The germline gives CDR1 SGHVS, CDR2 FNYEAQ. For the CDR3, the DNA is TGTGCCAGCAGCTTAGGAACGGGTTACGGTCAGCCCCAGCATTTT. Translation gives CASSLGTGYGQPQHF.

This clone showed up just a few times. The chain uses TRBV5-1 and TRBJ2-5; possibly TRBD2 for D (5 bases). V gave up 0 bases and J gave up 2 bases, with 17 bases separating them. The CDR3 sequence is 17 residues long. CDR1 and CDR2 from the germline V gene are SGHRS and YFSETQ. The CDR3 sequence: CASSLVTTRTVQETQYF. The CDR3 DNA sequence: TGCGCCAGCAGCTTGGTGACTACCAGGACGGTTCAAGAGACCCAGTACTTC.

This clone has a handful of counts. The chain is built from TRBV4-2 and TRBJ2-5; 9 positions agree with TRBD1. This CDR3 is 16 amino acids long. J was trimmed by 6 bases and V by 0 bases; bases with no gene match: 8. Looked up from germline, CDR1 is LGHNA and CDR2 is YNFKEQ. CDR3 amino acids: CASSQEDTGGMKTQYF. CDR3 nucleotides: TGTGCCAGCAGCCAAGAGGACACAGGGGGCATGAAGACCCAGTACTTC.

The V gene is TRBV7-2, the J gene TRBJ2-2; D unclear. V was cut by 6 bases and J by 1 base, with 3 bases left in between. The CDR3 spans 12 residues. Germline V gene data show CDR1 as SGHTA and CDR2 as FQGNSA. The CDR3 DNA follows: TGTGCCAGCAGGGGGAACACCGGGGAGCTGTTTTTT. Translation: CASRGNTGELFF.

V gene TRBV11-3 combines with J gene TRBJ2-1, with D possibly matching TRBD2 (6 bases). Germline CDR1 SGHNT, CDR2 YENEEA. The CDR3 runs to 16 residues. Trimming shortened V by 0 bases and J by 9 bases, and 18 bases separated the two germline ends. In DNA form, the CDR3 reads TGTGCCAGCAGCTTAGATCCTGGTCTAGCGAGTTCTGAGCAGTTCTTC. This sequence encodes CASSLDPGLASSEQFF.

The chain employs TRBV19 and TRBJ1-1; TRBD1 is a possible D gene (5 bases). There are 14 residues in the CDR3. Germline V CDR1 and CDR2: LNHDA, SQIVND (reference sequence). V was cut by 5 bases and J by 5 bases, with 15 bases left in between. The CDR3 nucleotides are TGTGCCAGTAGTGGTCCAGGGTGGGGGACTGAAGCTTTCTTT. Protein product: CASSGPGWGTEAFF.

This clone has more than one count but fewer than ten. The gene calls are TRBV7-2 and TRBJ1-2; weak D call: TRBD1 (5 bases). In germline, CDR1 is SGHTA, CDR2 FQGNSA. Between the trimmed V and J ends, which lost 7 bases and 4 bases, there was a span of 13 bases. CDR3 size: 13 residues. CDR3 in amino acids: CASTLQGGYGYTF. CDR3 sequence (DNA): TGTGCCAGCACCCTCCAGGGAGGCTATGGCTACACCTTC.

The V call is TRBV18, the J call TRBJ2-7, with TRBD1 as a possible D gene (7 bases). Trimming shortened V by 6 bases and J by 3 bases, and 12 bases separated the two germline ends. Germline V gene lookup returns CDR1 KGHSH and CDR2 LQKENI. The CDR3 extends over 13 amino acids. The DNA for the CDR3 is TGTGCCAGCTCGCGGGACAGTTTCTACGAGCAGTACTTC. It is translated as CASSRDSFYEQYF.

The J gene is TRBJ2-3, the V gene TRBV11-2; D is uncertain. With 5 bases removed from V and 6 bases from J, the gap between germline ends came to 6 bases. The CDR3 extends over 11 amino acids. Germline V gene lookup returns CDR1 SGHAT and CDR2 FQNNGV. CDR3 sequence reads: CASSIRDTQYF. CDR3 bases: TGTGCCAGCAGCATCCGGGATACGCAGTATTTT.

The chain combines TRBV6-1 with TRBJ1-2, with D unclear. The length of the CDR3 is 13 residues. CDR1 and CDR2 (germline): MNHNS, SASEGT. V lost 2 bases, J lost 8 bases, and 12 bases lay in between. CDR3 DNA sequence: TGTGCCAGCAGTGAAATAGGCAGGTCGGGCTACACCTTC. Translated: CASSEIGRSGYTF.

CDR3 residues: CASRGDRVIGELFF. In nucleotides, the CDR3 is TGTGCCAGCAGAGGGGACAGGGTAATCGGGGAGCTGTTTTTT. The chain carries TRBV28 and TRBJ2-2; 9 nucleotides line up with TRBD1. After removal of 6 bases from V and 7 bases from J, the junction contained 6 bases not matched to a gene. CDR3 length equals 14 residues. CDR1 is MDHEN and CDR2 is SYDVKM in the germline V gene. The complete variable domain, with remaining parts taken from reference TRBV28 and TRBJ2-2, reads DVKVTQSSRYLVKRTGEKVFLECVQDMDHENMFWYRQDPGLGLRLIYFSYDVKMKEKGDIPEGYSVSREKKERFSLILESASTNQTSMYLCASRGDRVIGELFFGEGSRLTVL.

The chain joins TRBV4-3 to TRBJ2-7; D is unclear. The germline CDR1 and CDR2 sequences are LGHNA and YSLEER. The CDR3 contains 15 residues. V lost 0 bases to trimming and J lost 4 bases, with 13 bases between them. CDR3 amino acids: CASSQDLASFYEQYF. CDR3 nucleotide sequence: TGCGCCAGCAGCCAAGATTTGGCCAGTTTTTACGAGCAGTACTTC.

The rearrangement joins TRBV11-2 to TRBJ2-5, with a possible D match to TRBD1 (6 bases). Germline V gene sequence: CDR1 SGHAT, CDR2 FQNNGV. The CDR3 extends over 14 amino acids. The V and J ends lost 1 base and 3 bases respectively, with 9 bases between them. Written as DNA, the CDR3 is TGTGCCAGCAGCTTAGCCCCAGGGGAAGAGACCCAGTACTTC. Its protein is CASSLAPGEETQYF.

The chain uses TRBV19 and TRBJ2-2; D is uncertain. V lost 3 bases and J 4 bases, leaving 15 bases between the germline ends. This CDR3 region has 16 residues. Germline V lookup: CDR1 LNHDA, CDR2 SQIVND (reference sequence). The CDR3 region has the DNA TGTGCCAGTAGTATTAGTCTGGCATCAGCCACCGGGGAGCTGTTTTTT. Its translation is CASSISLASATGELFF.

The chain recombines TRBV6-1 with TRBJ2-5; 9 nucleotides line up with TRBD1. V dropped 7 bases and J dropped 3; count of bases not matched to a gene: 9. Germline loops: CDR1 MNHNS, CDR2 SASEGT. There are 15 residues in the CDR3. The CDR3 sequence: CASNSPGTGKETQYF. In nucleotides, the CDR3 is TGTGCCAGCAATTCTCCCGGGACAGGGAAAGAGACCCAGTACTTC.

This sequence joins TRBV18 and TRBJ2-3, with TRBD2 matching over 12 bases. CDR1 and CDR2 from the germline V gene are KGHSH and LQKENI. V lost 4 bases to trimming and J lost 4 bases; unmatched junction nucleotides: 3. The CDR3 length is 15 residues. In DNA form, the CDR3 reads TGTGCCAGCTCACGGACTAGCGGGGACCCAGATACGCAGTATTTT. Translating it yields CASSRTSGDPDTQYF.

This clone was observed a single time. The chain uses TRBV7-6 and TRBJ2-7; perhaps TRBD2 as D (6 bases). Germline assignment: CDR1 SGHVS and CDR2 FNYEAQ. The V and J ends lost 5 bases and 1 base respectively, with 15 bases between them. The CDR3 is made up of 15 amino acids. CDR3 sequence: CASSMTSSGSYEQYF. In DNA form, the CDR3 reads TGTGCCAGCAGCATGACTAGTTCGGGGTCCTACGAGCAGTACTTC. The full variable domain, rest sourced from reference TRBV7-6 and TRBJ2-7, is GAGVSQSPRYKVTKRGQDVALRCDPISGHVSLYWYRQALGQGPEFLTYFNYEAQQDKSGLPNDRFSAERPEGSISTLTIQRTEQRDSAMYRCASSMTSSGSYEQYFGPGTRLTVT.

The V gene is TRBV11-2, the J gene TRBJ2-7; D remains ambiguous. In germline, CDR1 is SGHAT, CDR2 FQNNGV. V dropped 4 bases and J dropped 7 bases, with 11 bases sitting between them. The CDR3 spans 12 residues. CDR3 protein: CASSSLLVEQYF. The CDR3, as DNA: TGTGCCAGCAGCTCACTTCTCGTGGAGCAGTACTTC.

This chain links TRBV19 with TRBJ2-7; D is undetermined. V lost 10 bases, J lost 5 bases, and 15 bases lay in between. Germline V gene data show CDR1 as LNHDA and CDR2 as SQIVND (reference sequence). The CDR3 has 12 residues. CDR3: CATTSRSNEQYF. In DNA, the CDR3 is TGTGCCACCACAAGTAGGAGCAACGAGCAGTACTTC.

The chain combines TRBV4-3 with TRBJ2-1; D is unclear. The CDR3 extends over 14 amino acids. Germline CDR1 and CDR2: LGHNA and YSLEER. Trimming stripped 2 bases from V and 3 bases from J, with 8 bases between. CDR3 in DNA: TGCGCCAGCAGCCAATCGCTGAACTACAATGAGCAGTTCTTC. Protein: CASSQSLNYNEQFF.

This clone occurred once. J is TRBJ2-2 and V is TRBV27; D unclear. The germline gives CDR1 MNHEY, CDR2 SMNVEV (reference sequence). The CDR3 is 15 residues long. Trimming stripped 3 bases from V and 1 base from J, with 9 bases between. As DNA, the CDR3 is TGTGCCAGCAGTTTTGGCAACCTGAACACCGGGGAGCTGTTTTTT. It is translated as CASSFGNLNTGELFF.

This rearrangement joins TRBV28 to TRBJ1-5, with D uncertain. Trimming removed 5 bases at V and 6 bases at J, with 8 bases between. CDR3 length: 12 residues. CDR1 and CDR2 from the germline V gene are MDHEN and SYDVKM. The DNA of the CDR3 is TGTGCCAGCAGTCTACTCACTCAGCCCCAGCATTTT. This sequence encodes CASSLLTQPQHF. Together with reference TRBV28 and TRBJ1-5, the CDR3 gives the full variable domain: DVKVTQSSRYLVKRTGEKVFLECVQDMDHENMFWYRQDPGLGLRLIYFSYDVKMKEKGDIPEGYSVSREKKERFSLILESASTNQTSMYLCASSLLTQPQHFGDGTRLSIL.